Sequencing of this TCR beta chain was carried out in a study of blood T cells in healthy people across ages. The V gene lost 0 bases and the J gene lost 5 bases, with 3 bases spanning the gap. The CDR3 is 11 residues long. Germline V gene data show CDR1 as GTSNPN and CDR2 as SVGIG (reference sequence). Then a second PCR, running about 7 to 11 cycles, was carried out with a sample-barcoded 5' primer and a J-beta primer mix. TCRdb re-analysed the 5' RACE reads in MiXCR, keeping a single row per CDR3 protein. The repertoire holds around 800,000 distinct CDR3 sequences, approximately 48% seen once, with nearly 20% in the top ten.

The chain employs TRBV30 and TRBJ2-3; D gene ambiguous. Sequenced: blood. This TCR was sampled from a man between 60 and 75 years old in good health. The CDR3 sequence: CAWSVRDTQYF. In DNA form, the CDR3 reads TGTGCCTGGAGTGTACGAGATACGCAGTATTTT.